Included here is one T cell receptor beta chain sequence, with context. Its antigen is unknown. Base quality data are lacking; no much larger clone is found one base away. The entire amount of isolated RNA was reverse transcribed using the High Capacity cDNA Reverse Transcription Kit, so the sequenced TCRB transcripts were expressed ones. Naive, central memory and regulatory T cell samples underwent deep immunoSEQ sequencing, averaging about 3.57 million total reads per sample. Sorted cells were lysed in RLT buffer, and RNA was extracted using DNase-treated RNeasy Micro or Mini kits according to cell number. Each cell subset was processed on its own to prevent cross-contamination, while patient and healthy donor samples were processed together. The immunoSEQ multiplex PCR was used to amplify TCRB sequences from cDNA, generating 87-bp fragments that spanned the CDR3 region. Sequencing of the amplicons was done on the Illumina HiSeq platform. The study's processing was this. PCR bias was computationally corrected using synthetic template baselines, reads within Hamming distance 2 were collapsed, and singletons that could not be merged were discarded. Reads were aligned against IMGT to assign V, D and J genes, CDR3 length and insertions or deletions at six rearrangement sites. Within each subset, clonotype counts were normalized to the number of sorted cells before true diversity and Gini coefficients were calculated with the tcR R package. The overlap coefficient, calculated on TCRB nucleotide sequences, was used to measure repertoire sharing. TCRdb's version of the immuneACCESS table is confined to in-frame rearrangements and falls short of the full clone set. An unresolved V gene accounts for under half of the shortfall where checked; the remainder is of unknown origin. The DNA was the basis for D and trimming; V, J and clone size are from that table. The sample contains a few hundred thousand clones, 9.6% of them found a single time. 0.55% to 0.75% of the sample is held by the ten biggest clonotypes.

From each donor, a single peripheral blood sample of about 100 mL on average was drawn into heparinised tubes. Naive, central memory, regulatory and stem cell-like memory CD4+ T cells were sorted on a BD FACSAria II using a panel including CD45RO, CCR7, CD25, CD127, CD95 and CD27. Purity was above 95% for every sorted population. PBMCs were isolated right away by Lymphoprep density gradient centrifugation and were stained directly, without culture. So that batch effects would be minimized, each experiment stained and sorted samples in pairs, pairing one healthy donor with one patient. This record belongs to a study of beta chain features in type 1 diabetes (dated by TCRdb to 2016 to 2019). Background for the entire study: No differences in mean age, gender distribution, total cell number or subset yield were found between patients and healthy donors. A total of around 110,000,000 sorted cells were examined across all samples, and a strong correlation was observed between cell number per subset and RNA yield. In the study, TCRB repertoires of sorted circulating CD4+ T cell subsets from recently diagnosed type 1 diabetes patients were compared with those of matched healthy donors. Naive and central memory subsets were obtained from all 30 or so donors, but regulatory and stem cell-like memory subsets were isolated from only 8 patients and 8 healthy donors. What the study reported, not specific to this receptor: Only small numbers of individuals were included in the HLA sub-analyses, which left unresolved whether HLA type had any influence on TCRB rearrangement. Because cDNA was sequenced instead of genomic DNA, highly expressing activated cells could be over-represented, though the groups showed no difference in activation or CD3 levels. PCR might favor shorter templates, but patient and control samples were amplified and corrected together, so any skew would affect both groups equally. Type 1 diabetes patients showed a moderate but significant shortening of TCRB CDR3 length in all four CD4+ subsets. At VDJ recombination sites, patients with type 1 diabetes made fewer insertions and deleted more nucleotides, a pattern implying thymic rearrangement abnormalities. Naive, central memory and regulatory TCRB repertoires appeared to be more similar among patients than among healthy donors.

Looking up the germline V gene (reference sequence) yields CDR1 MNHNY and CDR2 SVGAGI. V drops 0 bases and J drops 5 bases, leaving 6 bases in between. Counted from cysteine to phenylalanine, this CDR3 has 13 amino acids. Only CDR3 DNA is held: 39 bases, read in frame from base 1. The clonotype was recovered from a man aged 25-40 years with type 1 diabetes. The sample was central memory CD4+ T cells from blood. Rearrangement joined TRBV6-6 to TRBJ2-3; D gene: possibly TRBD1, on 5 matching bases. The CDR3 corresponds to CASSYSGVDTQYF. The DNA reads as follows: TGTGCCAGCAGTTACTCAGGGGTAGATACGCAGTATTTT.